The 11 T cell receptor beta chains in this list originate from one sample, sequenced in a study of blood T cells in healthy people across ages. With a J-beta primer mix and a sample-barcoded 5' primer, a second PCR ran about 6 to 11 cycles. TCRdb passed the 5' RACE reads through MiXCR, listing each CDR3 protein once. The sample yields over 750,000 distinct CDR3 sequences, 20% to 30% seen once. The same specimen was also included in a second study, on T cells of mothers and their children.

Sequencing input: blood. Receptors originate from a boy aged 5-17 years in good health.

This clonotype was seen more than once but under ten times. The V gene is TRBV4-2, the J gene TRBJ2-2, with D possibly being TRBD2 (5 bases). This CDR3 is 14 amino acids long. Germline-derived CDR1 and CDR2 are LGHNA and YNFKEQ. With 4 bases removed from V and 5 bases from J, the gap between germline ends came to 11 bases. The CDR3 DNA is TGTGCCAGCAGCCGACTACTAGGGACCGGGGAGCTGTTTTTT. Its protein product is CASSRLLGTGELFF.

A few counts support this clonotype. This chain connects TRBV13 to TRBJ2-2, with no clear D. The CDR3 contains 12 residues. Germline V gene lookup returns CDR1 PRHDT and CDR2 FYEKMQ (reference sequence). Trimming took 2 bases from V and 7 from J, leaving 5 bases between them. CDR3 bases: TGTGCCAGCAGCTTACCTAGCGGGGAGCTGTTTTTT. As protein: CASSLPSGELFF.

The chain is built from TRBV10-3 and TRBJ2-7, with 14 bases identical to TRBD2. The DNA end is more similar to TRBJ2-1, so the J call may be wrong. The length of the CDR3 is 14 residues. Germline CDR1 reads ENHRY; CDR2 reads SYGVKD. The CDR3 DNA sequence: TGTGCCATCAGTGAGGGGACTAGCGGGGGCGGGCAGTTCTTC. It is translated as CAISEGTSGGGQFF.

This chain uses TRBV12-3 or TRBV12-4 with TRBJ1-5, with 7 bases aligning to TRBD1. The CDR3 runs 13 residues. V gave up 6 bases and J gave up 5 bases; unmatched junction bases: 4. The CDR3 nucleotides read TGTGCCAGCAGCTCGGACAGGTATCAGCCCCAGCATTTT. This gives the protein CASSSDRYQPQHF.

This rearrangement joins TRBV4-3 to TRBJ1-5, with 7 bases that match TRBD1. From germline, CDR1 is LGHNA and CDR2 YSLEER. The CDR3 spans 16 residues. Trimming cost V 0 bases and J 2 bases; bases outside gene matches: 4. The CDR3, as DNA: TGCGCCAGCAGCCAAGATCTCAGGGGGGGCAATCAGCCCCAGCATTTT. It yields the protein CASSQDLRGGNQPQHF.

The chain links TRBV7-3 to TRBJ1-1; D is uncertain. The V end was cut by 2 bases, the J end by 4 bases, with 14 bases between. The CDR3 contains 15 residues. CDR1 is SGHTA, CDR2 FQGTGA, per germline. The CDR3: CASSLQEDGATEAFF. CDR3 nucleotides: TGTGCCAGCAGCTTACAGGAGGATGGAGCCACTGAAGCTTTCTTT.

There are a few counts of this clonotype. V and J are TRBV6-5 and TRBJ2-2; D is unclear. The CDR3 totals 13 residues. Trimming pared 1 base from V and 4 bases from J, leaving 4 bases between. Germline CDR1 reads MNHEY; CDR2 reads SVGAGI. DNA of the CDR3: TGTGCCAGCAGTTACTTTTCCACCGGGGAGCTGTTTTTT. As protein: CASSYFSTGELFF.

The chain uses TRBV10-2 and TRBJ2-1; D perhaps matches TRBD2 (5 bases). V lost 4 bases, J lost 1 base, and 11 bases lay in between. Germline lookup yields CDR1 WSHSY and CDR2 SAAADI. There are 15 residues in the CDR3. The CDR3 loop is CASSGIALSYNEQFF. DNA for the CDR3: TGCGCCAGCAGTGGCATAGCGCTTTCCTACAATGAGCAGTTCTTC.

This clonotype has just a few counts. Here the CDR3 reads CASSIAGGGNTEAFF. The CDR3 region has the DNA TGTGCCAGTAGTATTGCAGGGGGCGGTAACACTGAAGCTTTCTTT. This chain joins TRBV19 and TRBJ1-1; 8 bases are a match to TRBD1. Germline trimming cut 3 bases from V and 2 bases from J; bases unmatched to any gene: 5. The CDR3 totals 15 residues. Germline assignment: CDR1 LNHDA and CDR2 SQIVND (reference sequence).

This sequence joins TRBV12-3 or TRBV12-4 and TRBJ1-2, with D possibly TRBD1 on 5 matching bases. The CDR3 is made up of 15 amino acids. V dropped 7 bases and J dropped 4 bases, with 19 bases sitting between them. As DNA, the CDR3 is TGTGCCAGCACGCCCCATCTGGGGGGGAGCTATGGCTACACCTTC. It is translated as CASTPHLGGSYGYTF.

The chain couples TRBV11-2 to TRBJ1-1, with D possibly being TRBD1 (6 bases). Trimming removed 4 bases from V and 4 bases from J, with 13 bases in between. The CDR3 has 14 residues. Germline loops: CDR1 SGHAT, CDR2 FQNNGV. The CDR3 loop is CASSSQGMGTEAFF. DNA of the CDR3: TGTGCCAGCAGCTCCCAGGGGATGGGCACTGAAGCTTTCTTT. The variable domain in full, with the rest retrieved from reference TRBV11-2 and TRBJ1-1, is EAGVAQSPRYKIIEKRQSVAFWCNPISGHATLYWYQQILGQGPKLLIQFQNNGVVDDSQLPKDRFSAERLKGVDSTLKIQPAKLEDSAVYLCASSSQGMGTEAFFGQGTRLTVV.